The text below deals with one T cell receptor (beta chain). The sample comes from a study of blood T cell repertoires in COVID-19. About the research overall: The study drew acute and convalescent COVID-19 samples from the United States, Italy and Spain. Sources were T cells, B-cell-depleted T cells, or PBMCs; the material itself was cDNA or gDNA.

As handled by the study authors: Counts of nucleated cells, estimated from reference gene primer amplification, were obtained. Profiled with immunoSEQ multiplex PCR; TCRdb holds only in-frame clones, not every one. V, J and clone size were drawn from that table, and D and trimming were deduced from the DNA. The sample has hundreds of thousands of clones, around 90% seen once; the top ten hold over 1.1%. Trimming pared 5 bases from V and 4 bases from J, leaving 12 bases between. The CDR3 totals 14 residues. CDR1 ENHRY and CDR2 SYGVKD come from the germline V gene. The rearrangement uses TRBV10-3 and TRBJ1-5, with D possibly being TRBD1 (6 bases). This TCR was sampled from a man of 80 years or more with acute or convalescent COVID-19. Sequencing was carried out using peripheral blood. This CDR3 is CAISPGEKNQPQHF. The DNA of the CDR3 is TGTGCCATCAGTCCAGGGGAAAAAAATCAGCCCCAGCATTTT.